Presented here are 27 T cell receptor beta chains from one specimen sequenced in a study of T cell clonotyping in hematopoietic cell transplantation. The table came from immunoSEQ multiplex PCR; TCRdb's copy has only in-frame clones and leaves some out. The data show under 10,000 clones, approximately 80% seen once. This material consisted of peripheral blood mononuclear cells, taken 180 days after allogeneic stem cell transplant. These TCRs come from a female patient in her forties or fifties who had an allogeneic stem cell transplant from an unrelated donor, so the T cells may come from the graft donor. Some clones in this sample may be carry-over from other donors' samples.

This rearrangement joins TRBV13 to TRBJ2-7; 9 bases fit TRBD2. J was trimmed by 3 bases and V by 7 bases; bases with no gene match: 4. This CDR3 spans 13 amino acids. Germline CDR1 is PRHDT and CDR2 is FYEKMQ (reference sequence). In DNA form, the CDR3 reads TGTGCCAGCATTCCTAGCGGGATCTACGAGCAGTACTTC. It specifies CASIPSGIYEQYF.

This clone turned up a few times. V is TRBV28 and J is TRBJ2-7, with TRBD1 as a possible D gene (5 bases). The CDR3 has 18 residues. Germline lookup yields CDR1 MDHEN and CDR2 SYDVKM. V was cut by 1 base and J by 0 bases, with 19 bases left in between. The DNA for the CDR3 is TGTGCCAGCAGTTTATCCCTCAACTTAGGGGCTTCCTCCTACGAGCAGTACTTC. Protein product: CASSLSLNLGASSYEQYF.

This chain joins TRBV27 and TRBJ2-2; the match to TRBD1 covers 8 bases. There are 12 residues in the CDR3. The germline CDR1 and CDR2 sequences are MNHEY and SMNVEV (reference sequence). J gave up 6 bases and V 10 bases, and 4 bases lay outside the gene matches. For the CDR3, the DNA is TGTGCCACCCGGACAGGGTCCGGGGAGCTGTTTTTT. Translated, it gives CATRTGSGELFF.

The rearrangement links TRBV5-4 to TRBJ2-3, with TRBD2 identical over 13 bases. With V trimmed by 4 bases and J by 2 bases, 4 bases remained unmatched. The CDR3 loop spans 16 amino acids. Germline CDR1 is SGHNT and CDR2 is YYREEE (reference sequence). The CDR3 is CASSRGTSGDTDTQYF. The CDR3 DNA reads as TGTGCCAGCAGCCGCGGGACTAGCGGGGACACAGATACGCAGTATTTT.

This clone has just a few counts. V gene TRBV5-1 combines with J gene TRBJ1-2; tentatively, D is TRBD1 (5 bases). Trimming took off 0 bases at V and 8 bases at J, with 17 bases between the two ends. CDR3 size: 15 residues. Germline V gene lookup returns CDR1 SGHRS and CDR2 YFSETQ. Written as DNA, the CDR3 is TGCGCCAGCAGCTTGGGAGGGACGGACTCTAGAGGCTACACCTTC. Its translation: CASSLGGTDSRGYTF. The entire variable domain, with the rest obtained from reference TRBV5-1 and TRBJ1-2, is as follows: KAGVTQTPRYLIKTRGQQVTLSCSPISGHRSVSWYQQTPGQGLQFLFEYFSETQRNKGNFPGRFSGRQFSNSRSEMNVSTLELGDSALYLCASSLGGTDSRGYTFGSGTRLTVV.

Note on this clone: One junction end does not reproduce the germline sequence, and a read error may be involved. V usage is TRBV20-1 and J usage is TRBJ1-2; D is ambiguous. The CDR3 has 11 amino acids. Germline CDR1 is DFQATT and CDR2 is SNEGSKA (reference sequence). CDR3 amino acids: CSARDEHTNPF. CDR3 nucleotides: TGCAGTGCTAGAGATGAGCACACCAATCCCTTC.

The V gene is TRBV4-2, the J gene TRBJ2-2; 10 bases match TRBD2. Germline CDR1 is LGHNA and CDR2 is YNFKEQ. The J segment lost 4 bases and the V segment lost 0 bases, leaving 11 bases of the junction unmatched. This CDR3 comprises 19 residues. The CDR3: CASSQDLGLGLAFTGELFF. The CDR3, as DNA: TGTGCCAGCAGCCAAGATCTGGGCCTGGGACTAGCGTTCACCGGGGAGCTGTTTTTT.

The CDR3 region is CASTPRTGANGELFF. The CDR3 bases are TGTGCCAGCACCCCCCGGACAGGGGCCAACGGGGAGCTGTTTTTT. The chain recombines TRBV11-2 with TRBJ2-2; TRBD1 agrees at 9 bases. Germline V gene data show CDR1 as SGHAT and CDR2 as FQNNGV. This CDR3 has 15 residues. The J segment lost 7 bases and the V segment lost 7 bases, leaving 10 bases of the junction unmatched.

This sequence joins TRBV29-1 and TRBJ1-1, with a possible D match to TRBD1 (6 bases). This CDR3 comprises 13 residues. CDR1 is SQVTM, CDR2 ANQGSEA, per germline. The V end lost 7 bases, the J end lost 4 bases, and 16 bases lay between the germline ends. The CDR3 is CSARGLGGTEAFF. The CDR3 region has the DNA TGCAGCGCCCGGGGGTTAGGGGGCACTGAAGCTTTCTTT.

This clone was seen a single time. The rearrangement joins TRBV4-2 to TRBJ1-6; 8 positions agree with TRBD1. CDR3 size: 16 residues. V dropped 0 bases and J dropped 4; count of bases not matched to a gene: 2. Germline V gene sequence: CDR1 LGHNA, CDR2 YNFKEQ. The CDR3 reads CASSQDTGGYNSPLHF. In nucleotides, the CDR3 is TGTGCCAGCAGCCAAGATACAGGGGGTTATAATTCACCCCTCCACTTT.

The gene calls are TRBV7-8 and TRBJ2-5; TRBD2 matches at 13 bases. Germline V lookup: CDR1 SGHVS, CDR2 FQNEAQ. J lost 3 bases, V lost 1 base, and 2 bases had no gene match. The CDR3 is made up of 16 amino acids. The CDR3 protein is CASSLGGLAGEETQYF. The CDR3, as DNA: TGTGCCAGCAGCTTAGGCGGACTAGCGGGAGAAGAGACCCAGTACTTC.

The chain has TRBV4-1 and TRBJ1-1; D might be TRBD1 (5 bases). The CDR3 runs to 15 residues. The germline CDR1 and CDR2 sequences are MGHRA and YSYEKL. Trimming stripped 4 bases from V and 2 bases from J, with 14 bases between. CDR3 DNA: TGCGCCAGCAGCCCACACCAGGGAATTAACACTGAAGCTTTCTTT. This sequence encodes CASSPHQGINTEAFF.

Only one count was recorded for this clone. V usage is TRBV7-2 and J usage is TRBJ2-1; maybe TRBD2 (5 bases). Germline V gene sequence: CDR1 SGHTA, CDR2 FQGNSA. V was clipped by 2 bases and J by 5 bases, with 13 bases between them. This CDR3 is built from 15 residues. This chain's CDR3 is CASSLRGGPNNEQFF. CDR3 in DNA: TGTGCCAGCAGCTTAAGAGGAGGCCCGAACAATGAGCAGTTCTTC.

This chain uses TRBV30 with TRBJ1-1; no firm D call. CDR3 length equals 11 residues. The germline gives CDR1 GTSNPN, CDR2 SVGIG (reference sequence). V lost 0 bases and J 8 bases, leaving 7 bases between the germline ends. The DNA of the CDR3 is TGTGCCTGGAGTGTAAGGGTAGAAGCTTTCTTT. It yields the protein CAWSVRVEAFF.

The V gene is TRBV6-1, the J gene TRBJ1-2; D is perhaps TRBD1 (5 bases). V lost 6 bases to trimming and J lost 4 bases, with 6 bases between them. The CDR3 is 11 amino acids. Germline lookup yields CDR1 MNHNS and CDR2 SASEGT. The CDR3 DNA follows: TGTGCCAGCAGCCAGGGCTATGGCTACACCTTC. It specifies CASSQGYGYTF.

The chain joins TRBV5-1 to TRBJ2-6, with D maybe TRBD1 (6 bases). Trimming shortened V by 0 bases and J by 4 bases, and 14 bases separated the two germline ends. The CDR3 is 17 residues long. Germline V gives CDR1 SGHRS, CDR2 YFSETQ. The CDR3 here is CASSLVPQGTGANVLTF. CDR3 nucleotides: TGCGCCAGCAGCTTGGTCCCACAGGGTACCGGGGCCAACGTCCTGACTTTC.

The chain has TRBV28 and TRBJ2-3; maybe TRBD2 (6 bases). This CDR3 contains 14 residues. Trimming cost V 5 bases and J 5 bases, with 14 bases left between them. In germline, CDR1 is MDHEN, CDR2 SYDVKM. The CDR3 spells CASSLASEGDTQYF. The CDR3 nucleotides are TGTGCCAGCAGTCTCGCTAGCGAGGGAGATACGCAGTATTTT.

The chain carries TRBV2 and TRBJ2-3; 7 nucleotides line up with TRBD1. V lost 5 bases and J lost 3; bases outside the gene matches: 8. This CDR3 has 15 amino acids. In germline, CDR1 is SNHLY, CDR2 FYNNEI. This CDR3 is CASSKTGMMTDTQYF. The CDR3 nucleotides read TGTGCCAGCAGTAAGACAGGGATGATGACAGATACGCAGTATTTT.

V and J are TRBV9 and TRBJ2-3, with TRBD2 as a possible D gene (6 bases). Germline assignment: CDR1 SGDLS and CDR2 YYNGEE. CDR3 length: 16 residues. Deletions cut 4 bases from V and 0 bases from J, with 15 bases between. CDR3 in DNA: TGTGCCAGCAGCTTAAACATAGCGGAAAGCACAGATACGCAGTATTTT. The encoded protein is CASSLNIAESTDTQYF.

J is TRBJ2-1 and V is TRBV7-6; D is ambiguous. The CDR3 extends over 13 amino acids. V was clipped by 5 bases and J by 4 bases, with 9 bases between them. Germline CDR1 reads SGHVS; CDR2 reads FNYEAQ. CDR3 region: CASSPDVYNEQFF. The DNA of the CDR3 is TGTGCCAGCAGCCCCGACGTTTACAATGAGCAGTTCTTC.

The chain couples TRBV6-5 to TRBJ2-7, with no clear D. V lost 3 bases to trimming and J lost 0 bases, with 12 bases between them. CDR1 is MNHEY, CDR2 SVGAGI, per germline. The CDR3 sequence is 15 residues long. This CDR3 reads CASSYSPSSSYEQYF. The CDR3 DNA is TGTGCCAGCAGTTATTCTCCTAGTTCCTCCTACGAGCAGTACTTC.

Comment on this clone: This CDR3 fails to terminate in the conserved phenylalanine or tryptophan, so it likely reflects a read error. The limits of the CDR3 on the DNA are not certain, so only TCRdb's listed CDR3 is given. The chain joins TRBV27 to TRBJ1-2. The CDR3 comprises 9 residues, both ends counted. CDR1 and CDR2 (germline): MNHEY, SMNVEV (reference sequence). The CDR3 reads CASSFSQAG.

The chain carries TRBV28 and TRBJ2-2; TRBD2 matches at 7 bases. The CDR3 contains 12 residues. V dropped 6 bases and J dropped 6; count of bases not matched to a gene: 1. Per germline, CDR1 MDHEN and CDR2 SYDVKM. Here the CDR3 reads CASRLAAGELFF. The CDR3 coding sequence is TGTGCCAGCAGGCTAGCGGCCGGGGAGCTGTTTTTT. The full variable domain, with the rest looked up from reference TRBV28 and TRBJ2-2, is DVKVTQSSRYLVKRTGEKVFLECVQDMDHENMFWYRQDPGLGLRLIYFSYDVKMKEKGDIPEGYSVSREKKERFSLILESASTNQTSMYLCASRLAAGELFFGEGSRLTVL.

V and J are TRBV5-1 and TRBJ2-7; D is possibly TRBD1 (6 bases). Between the trimmed V and J ends, which lost 3 bases and 3 bases, there was a span of 13 bases. The length of the CDR3 is 14 residues. The germline CDR1 and CDR2 sequences are SGHRS and YFSETQ. The CDR3 region has the DNA TGCGCCAGCAGCTCCGGGACACTGAACTACGAGCAGTACTTC. It translates to CASSSGTLNYEQYF.

This chain uses TRBV28 with TRBJ2-5; TRBD2 matches at 8 bases. The DNA matches TRBJ2-7 better at its end, which makes the J call doubtful. The CDR3 totals 15 residues. The V gene's germline CDR1 is MDHEN and CDR2 SYDVKM. The CDR3 DNA follows: TGTGCCAGCAATCGACCGGGACTAGGGGCTTACGAGCAGTACTTC. Amino acid sequence: CASNRPGLGAYEQYF.

The chain uses TRBV2 and TRBJ1-2; 8 bases align to TRBD1. J was trimmed by 6 bases and V by 7 bases; bases with no gene match: 7. The CDR3 has 13 residues. CDR1 SNHLY and CDR2 FYNNEI come from the germline V gene. The CDR3 reads CASIEDRENGYTF. The CDR3 DNA sequence: TGTGCCAGCATCGAGGACAGGGAGAATGGCTACACCTTC. Full variable domain (outside the CDR3, taken from reference TRBV2 and TRBJ1-2): EPEVTQTPSHQVTQMGQEVILRCVPISNHLYFYWYRQILGQKVEFLVSFYNNEISEKSEIFDDQFSVERPDGSNFTLKIRSTKLEDSAMYFCASIEDRENGYTFGSGTRLTVV.

J is TRBJ2-3 and V is TRBV25-1; D gene ambiguous. The CDR3 consists of 12 residues. From germline, CDR1 is MGHDK and CDR2 SYGVNS. Trimming took off 2 bases at V and 6 bases at J, with 6 bases between the two ends. CDR3 coding DNA: TGTGCCAGCAGTGAACAGAGGGATACGCAGTATTTT. Translation gives CASSEQRDTQYF.